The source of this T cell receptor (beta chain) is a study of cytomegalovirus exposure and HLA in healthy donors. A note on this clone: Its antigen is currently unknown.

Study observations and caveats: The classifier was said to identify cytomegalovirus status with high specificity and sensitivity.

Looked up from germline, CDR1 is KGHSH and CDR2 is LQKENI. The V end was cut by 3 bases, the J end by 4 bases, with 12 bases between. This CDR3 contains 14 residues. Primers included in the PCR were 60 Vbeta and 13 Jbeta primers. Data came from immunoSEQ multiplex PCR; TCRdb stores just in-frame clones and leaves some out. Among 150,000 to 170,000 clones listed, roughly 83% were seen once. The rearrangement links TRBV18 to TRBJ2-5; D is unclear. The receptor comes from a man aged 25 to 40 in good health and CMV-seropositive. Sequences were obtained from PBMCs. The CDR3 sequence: CASSPTVRSETQYF. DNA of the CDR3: TGTGCCAGCTCACCTACCGTACGGTCAGAGACCCAGTACTTC.